The 21 T cell receptor beta chains below were found in one sample sequenced in a study of Ad26.COV2.S vaccination and SARS-CoV-2 variants. Libraries were prepared by immunoSEQ multiplex PCR; TCRdb keeps only in-frame clonotypes and omits some of them. The sample contains some 320,000 clones, 85% of which appear only once. The treatment was: about 20 received Ad26.COV2.S at low or high dose, single or two shots; several received placebo; per-sample allocation not given. The samples date from day 63 after the first vaccine or placebo injection. Specimen: peripheral blood, collected in a trial of Ad26.COV2.S vaccine versus placebo. The receptor set was obtained from a person between 18 and 60 years old who received the Ad26.COV2.S COVID-19 vaccine or a placebo.

The chain links TRBV28 to TRBJ2-4; possibly TRBD1 for D (6 bases). Trimming removed 5 bases at V and 0 bases at J, with 11 bases between. This CDR3 has 15 residues. The germline V gene encodes CDR1 MDHEN and CDR2 SYDVKM. CDR3 sequence (DNA): TGTGCCAGCAGTAAACGGGGACAAGCCAAAAACATTCAGTACTTC. Its protein is CASSKRGQAKNIQYF.

This clone came up a few times. The sample holds other DNA sequences that translate to the same CDR3. This CDR3 is CASSFGTGINEKLFF. DNA of the CDR3: TGTGCCAGCAGCTTCGGTACGGGGATTAATGAAAAACTGTTTTTT. V is TRBV11-2 and J is TRBJ1-4, with D uncertain. V lost 3 bases to trimming and J lost 4 bases, with 12 bases between them. The CDR3 sequence is 15 residues long. CDR1 is SGHAT, CDR2 FQNNGV, per germline.

V gene TRBV2 combines with J gene TRBJ1-1, with 7 positions matching TRBD1. Germline V lookup: CDR1 SNHLY, CDR2 FYNNEI. The CDR3 runs 12 residues. Losses at the gene ends were 9 bases for V and 8 bases for J; bases not matched to a gene: 9. The CDR3: CASRKEQGEAFF. DNA of the CDR3: TGTGCCAGTCGAAAAGAACAGGGGGAAGCTTTCTTT. Looking up the rest from reference TRBV2 and TRBJ1-1 gives the full variable domain: EPEVTQTPSHQVTQMGQEVILRCVPISNHLYFYWYRQILGQKVEFLVSFYNNEISEKSEIFDDQFSVERPDGSNFTLKIRSTKLEDSAMYFCASRKEQGEAFFGQGTRLTVV.

This sequence joins TRBV5-1 and TRBJ2-7; TRBD1 matches 12 bases. The length of the CDR3 is 15 residues. Germline V gene sequence: CDR1 SGHRS, CDR2 YFSETQ. Trimming at V came to 4 bases and at J to 4 bases, leaving 6 bases not matched to a gene. The CDR3 coding sequence is TGCGCCAGCAGCCATAAGGGACAGGGGGCGTACGAGCAGTACTTC. Encoded protein: CASSHKGQGAYEQYF.

The rearrangement links TRBV7-9 to TRBJ2-7; D gene unclear. The V end was cut by 7 bases, the J end by 5 bases, with 12 bases between. The CDR3 has 12 amino acids. The germline V gene encodes CDR1 SEHNR and CDR2 FQNEAQ (reference sequence). In DNA form, the CDR3 reads TGTGCCAGCAATTTTGGCGTGAACGAGCAGTACTTC. Translation gives CASNFGVNEQYF.

V and J are TRBV19 and TRBJ1-4, with 7 bases lining up with TRBD1. The length of the CDR3 is 16 residues. V was pared by 5 bases and J by 7 bases, with 13 bases of the junction left unmatched. Germline CDR1 is LNHDA and CDR2 is SQIVND (reference sequence). The CDR3 DNA sequence: TGTGCCAGTAGTCCCCACGGGACAGTCGGAGGTGAAAAACTGTTTTTT. Translating it yields CASSPHGTVGGEKLFF.

This clone was counted once. The chain links TRBV19 to TRBJ2-7; 7 positions agree with TRBD1. The CDR3 runs 13 residues. With 8 bases clipped from V and 2 bases from J, the junction kept 6 bases outside the gene matches. CDR1 is LNHDA and CDR2 is SQIVND in the germline V gene (reference sequence). The CDR3 DNA is TGTGCCAGTGGAAACGGACAGGCCTACGAGCAGTACTTC. It encodes CASGNGQAYEQYF.

The chain uses TRBV5-1 and TRBJ1-4; no firm D call. The CDR3 contains 15 residues. Trimming cost V 0 bases and J 7 bases, with 13 bases left between them. Germline-derived CDR1 and CDR2 are SGHRS and YFSETQ. The CDR3 protein is CASSLATTSGEKLFF. CDR3 nucleotide sequence: TGCGCCAGCAGCTTGGCGACAACCAGTGGTGAAAAACTGTTTTTT.

The count of this clone is one. V gene TRBV7-8 combines with J gene TRBJ1-5; D is ambiguous. The CDR3 is 15 residues long. CDR1 and CDR2 from the germline V gene are SGHVS and FQNEAQ. Between the trimmed V and J ends, which lost 1 base and 6 bases, there was a span of 13 bases. The CDR3 nucleotides are TGTGCCAGCAGCTTAGTTTACGGGGTTGGTCAGCCCCAGCATTTT. Amino acids: CASSLVYGVGQPQHF.

The CDR3 here is CASSFAYEQYF. The CDR3 region has the DNA TGTGCCAGCAGTTTTGCTTACGAGCAGTACTTC. This chain links TRBV12-3 or TRBV12-4 with TRBJ2-7; no firm D call. This CDR3 spans 11 amino acids. Trimming took off 3 bases at V and 4 bases at J, with 4 bases between the two ends.

This sequence joins TRBV28 and TRBJ2-1; a possible D gene is TRBD2 (5 bases). Per germline, CDR1 MDHEN and CDR2 SYDVKM. The germline V and J ends were trimmed by 3 bases and 4 bases, with 7 bases remaining between them. The CDR3 contains 13 residues. The chain's CDR3 is CASSFGLYNEQFF. CDR3 in DNA: TGTGCCAGCAGTTTTGGACTTTACAATGAGCAGTTCTTC.

This chain links TRBV6-5 with TRBJ1-6; TRBD1 matches at 7 bases. The CDR3 is 16 amino acids. Germline-derived CDR1 and CDR2 are MNHEY and SVGAGI. Trimming removed 2 bases from V and 7 bases from J; junction bases left unmatched: 8. The CDR3 reads CASSYPQTGLNSPLHF. CDR3 in DNA: TGTGCCAGCAGTTACCCTCAGACAGGGTTGAATTCACCCCTCCACTTT.

The chain has TRBV28 and TRBJ2-3; D tentatively reads TRBD1 or TRBD2 (7 bases each). From germline, CDR1 is MDHEN and CDR2 SYDVKM. CDR3 size: 13 residues. The ends were cut back, 6 bases at V and 9 bases at J, with 16 bases in the middle. The CDR3 DNA sequence: TGTGCCAGCAGGGGTACAGGGGAGGGGACGCAGTATTTT. Protein: CASRGTGEGTQYF.

This clone was detected only a few times. This chain links TRBV28 with TRBJ1-6, with D maybe TRBD1 (6 bases). Germline CDR1 MDHEN, CDR2 SYDVKM. V lost 8 bases and J 5 bases, leaving 16 bases between the germline ends. CDR3 length: 15 amino acids. The CDR3 sequence: CASEIGGDHNSPLHF. CDR3 in DNA: TGTGCCAGCGAGATAGGGGGGGACCATAATTCACCCCTCCACTTT.

V gene TRBV5-1 combines with J gene TRBJ2-3; TRBD2 aligns across 7 bases. V lost 4 bases, J lost 0 bases, and 8 bases stayed unmatched. This CDR3 spans 16 amino acids. CDR1 and CDR2 from the germline V gene are SGHRS and YFSETQ. The CDR3 nucleotides are TGCGCCAGCAGCGGACCAGCGGGGTTTAGCACAGATACGCAGTATTTT. Translation gives CASSGPAGFSTDTQYF.

V gene TRBV3-1 (or the pseudogene TRBV3-2) combines with J gene TRBJ2-7, with 10 bases identical to TRBD1. This CDR3 region has 14 residues. CDR1 is LGHDT and CDR2 is YNNKEL in the germline V gene (reference sequence). V shed 5 bases, J shed 3 bases, and the junction held 4 bases outside the gene matches. CDR3 in amino acids: CASSFGQGDYEQYF. CDR3 bases: TGTGCCAGCAGCTTCGGACAGGGGGACTACGAGCAGTACTTC.

This chain joins TRBV2 and TRBJ1-5; D gene ambiguous. The CDR3 covers 13 residues. Germline lookup yields CDR1 SNHLY and CDR2 FYNNEI. Trimming stripped 7 bases from V and 1 base from J, with 8 bases between. The chain's CDR3 is CASKDDSNQPQHF. The CDR3 DNA is TGTGCCAGCAAAGATGACAGCAATCAGCCCCAGCATTTT.

The V call is TRBV28, the J call TRBJ1-2, with a weak D call TRBD1 (5 bases). Trimming shortened V by 10 bases and J by 7 bases, and 16 bases separated the two germline ends. Germline CDR1 is MDHEN and CDR2 is SYDVKM. This CDR3 has 12 residues. The CDR3, as DNA: TGTGCCATCTCAACAGGAGTAAGTGGCTACACCTTC. This gives the protein CAISTGVSGYTF.

The gene calls are TRBV7-9 and TRBJ1-2; tentative D call: TRBD1 (5 bases). V was shortened by 2 bases and J by 8 bases, with 24 bases between the two germline ends. CDR3 length: 17 residues. Germline V lookup: CDR1 SEHNR, CDR2 FQNEAQ (reference sequence). CDR3 nucleotide sequence: TGTGCCAGCAGCTTACAGGGAGGGAGTCCCTTTTCCCGCGGCTACACCTTC. This codes for CASSLQGGSPFSRGYTF. Full variable domain (missing parts from reference TRBV7-9 and TRBJ1-2): DTGVSQNPRHKITKRGQNVTFRCDPISEHNRLYWYRQTLGQGPEFLTYFQNEAQLEKSRLLSDRFSAERPKGSFSTLEIQRTEQGDSAMYLCASSLQGGSPFSRGYTFGSGTRLTVV.

The chain links TRBV9 to TRBJ1-6; possible D gene TRBD1, 5 bases. This CDR3 is 13 amino acids long. Trimming cost V 5 bases and J 9 bases, with 12 bases left between them. Germline CDR1 and CDR2: SGDLS and YYNGEE. CDR3 in amino acids: CASSGVGGSPLHF. The CDR3 DNA sequence: TGTGCCAGCAGTGGTGTTGGGGGTTCACCCCTCCACTTT.

The rearrangement links TRBV7-9 to TRBJ2-1; D perhaps matches TRBD2 (7 bases). CDR1 SEHNR and CDR2 FQNEAQ come from the germline V gene (reference sequence). The CDR3 is 14 residues long. Trimming removed 11 bases from V and 8 bases from J, with 22 bases in between. CDR3 DNA: TGTGCCGTTCATCCGGGGGGCCTCGCCCATGAGCAGTTCTTC. Translating gives CAVHPGGLAHEQFF.